This TCR beta chain was found in a study of tumor-infiltrating lymphocytes in primary liver carcinoma. Study at large: The patients, men and women alike, were aged 30 to 69 years. Tissue type made little difference to sample yields of roughly 3.65 to 7.13 million productive TCRbeta reads.

On this clonotype: Its matching antigen is unknown. A clone one base away is much larger, so this may be a read error.

Unsorted bulk tissue (about 20-30 mg) underwent RNA and DNA co-extraction. General study findings and limits: Significantly greater top-250-clone fractions characterized tumors relative to blood (p = 0.039).

The V end lost 2 bases, the J end lost 6 bases, and 11 bases lay between the germline ends. The CDR3 runs 14 residues. Researchers generated TCR beta cDNA from approximately 0.55 ug of total RNA, relying on a constant-region primer. Construction of TCR beta libraries relied on three successive nested multiplex PCR rounds employing slightly modified ARM-PCR. Forward primers for TRBV1-TRBV30 and a C-beta reverse primer served the first two PCR rounds, at roughly 10 cycles each. TCRdb reprocessed the multiplex PCR reads via MiXCR and lists one record per CDR3 protein. The sample yields over 75,000 distinct CDR3 sequences, about 70% seen once.

V gene TRBV12-3 or TRBV12-4 combines with J gene TRBJ2-1; D is perhaps TRBD2 (5 bases). This receptor was taken from a man between 40 and 49 years old with primary liver carcinoma and hepatitis B virus infection. Sample: tumor-adjacent normal liver tissue. CDR3 loop: CASSLPLEGNEQFF. The CDR3, as DNA: TGTGCCAGCAGTTTACCCCTCGAGGGCAATGAGCAGTTCTTC.